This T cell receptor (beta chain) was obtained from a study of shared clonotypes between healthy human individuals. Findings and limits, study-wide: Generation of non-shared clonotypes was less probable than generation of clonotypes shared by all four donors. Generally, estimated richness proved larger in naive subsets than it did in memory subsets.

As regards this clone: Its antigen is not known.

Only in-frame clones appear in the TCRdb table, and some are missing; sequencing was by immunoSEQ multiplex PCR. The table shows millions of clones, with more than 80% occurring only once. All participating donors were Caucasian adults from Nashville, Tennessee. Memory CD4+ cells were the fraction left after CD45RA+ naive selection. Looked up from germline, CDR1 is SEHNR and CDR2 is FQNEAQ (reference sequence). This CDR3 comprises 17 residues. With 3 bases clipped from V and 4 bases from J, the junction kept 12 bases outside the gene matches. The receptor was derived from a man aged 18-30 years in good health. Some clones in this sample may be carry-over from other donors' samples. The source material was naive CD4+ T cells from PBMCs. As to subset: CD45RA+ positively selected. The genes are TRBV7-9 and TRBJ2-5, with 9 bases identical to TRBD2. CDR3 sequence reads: CASSFRPKLAGVETQYF. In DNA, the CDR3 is TGTGCCAGCAGCTTCCGCCCTAAATTAGCGGGAGTAGAGACCCAGTACTTC.